These 23 T cell receptor beta chains originate from one sample sequenced in a study of spatial heterogeneity in lung cancer. Described time point: blood at routine non-recurrence follow-up after resection. TCRdb analysed the 5' RACE reads with MiXCR anew, one entry per CDR3 protein. The top ten hold roughly a quarter of the sample, which has under 150,000 distinct CDR3 sequences, 11% seen once. This specimen was PBMCs, taken at follow-up. The receptors were gathered from a female donor with early-stage non-small cell lung cancer.

The sample holds many counts of this clonotype. The rearrangement links TRBV19 to TRBJ1-5; 7 bases match TRBD1. The V gene end was trimmed by 6 bases and the J gene end by 8 bases; junction bases not matched to a gene: 16. Germline V CDR1 and CDR2: LNHDA, SQIVND (reference sequence). The CDR3 has 16 amino acids. The CDR3 DNA reads as TGTGCCAGTAGCCAAACCCTAAACAGGGGACCGGAGCCCCAGCATTTT. Translation: CASSQTLNRGPEPQHF.

This clonotype was observed a few times. The rearrangement uses TRBV2 and TRBJ2-5; D unresolved. V was cut by 6 bases and J by 5 bases, with 16 bases left in between. This CDR3 region has 14 residues. Germline V gives CDR1 SNHLY, CDR2 FYNNEI. This CDR3 reads CASSVVELGETQYF. The CDR3 region has the DNA TGTGCCAGCAGCGTCGTGGAACTGGGGGAGACCCAGTACTTC.

This clonotype turned up a few times. This sequence joins TRBV20-1 and TRBJ2-1; D is unclear. Germline assignment: CDR1 DFQATT and CDR2 SNEGSKA (reference sequence). V was clipped by 1 base and J by 4 bases, with 11 bases between them. The CDR3 spans 14 residues. CDR3 nucleotides: TGCAGTGCTAGAGCTCCGAGGCGGTACAATGAGCAGTTCTTC. Its translation is CSARAPRRYNEQFF.

This clonotype turned up a few times. The chain is built from TRBV29-1 and TRBJ2-1; 9 nucleotides line up with TRBD2. Germline lookup yields CDR1 SQVTM and CDR2 ANQGSEA. The V gene end was trimmed by 6 bases and the J gene end by 5 bases; junction bases not matched to a gene: 8. The CDR3 has 14 amino acids. CDR3 DNA sequence: TGCAGCGTCCAAATAGCGGGAGTCCACAATGAGCAGTTCTTC. It encodes CSVQIAGVHNEQFF.

The chain is built from TRBV7-9 and TRBJ2-1, with D tentatively TRBD1 (8 bases). Trimming cost V 5 bases and J 3 bases, with 17 bases left between them. The CDR3 extends over 16 amino acids. CDR1 and CDR2 (germline): SEHNR, FQNEAQ (reference sequence). In nucleotides, the CDR3 is TGTGCCAGCAGCCTACCGACAGGGGAGGGCTACAATGAGCAGTTCTTC. Encoded protein: CASSLPTGEGYNEQFF.

In its sample, this clonotype was seen a few times. J is TRBJ2-5 and V is TRBV7-9; the D is unclear. CDR3 length equals 16 residues. Trimming shortened V by 5 bases and J by 2 bases, and 18 bases separated the two germline ends. From germline, CDR1 is SEHNR and CDR2 FQNEAQ (reference sequence). The CDR3 is CASSPSRANGQETQYF. CDR3 coding DNA: TGTGCCAGCAGCCCCTCCCGGGCAAACGGACAAGAGACCCAGTACTTC.

This sequence joins TRBV3-1 and TRBJ1-1, with D maybe TRBD1 (5 bases). Germline CDR1 reads LGHDT; CDR2 reads YNNKEL (reference sequence). This CDR3 has 13 amino acids. V lost 5 bases and J 3 bases, leaving 10 bases between the germline ends. This chain's CDR3 is CASSDRRDTEAFF. The CDR3 DNA reads TGTGCCAGCAGCGACAGAAGAGACACTGAAGCTTTCTTT.

This clonotype was seen only a few times. CDR3 in DNA: TGTGCCAGCAGCTTCATAGCGGGAAGCGAGACCCAGTACTTC. Residues: CASSFIAGSETQYF. This sequence joins TRBV7-3 and TRBJ2-5; 8 bases match TRBD2. The CDR3 runs 14 residues. The germline CDR1 and CDR2 sequences are SGHTA and FQGTGA. V shed 3 bases and J 5 bases; nucleotides not matched to a gene: 5.

This clonotype was counted only a few times. The V and J genes are TRBV7-3 and TRBJ2-1, with 8 nucleotides matching TRBD2. CDR3 length equals 13 residues. CDR1 is SGHTA and CDR2 is FQGTGA in the germline V gene. Trimming at V came to 2 bases and at J to 6 bases, leaving 0 bases not matched to a gene. CDR3 in amino acids: CASSLGTSNEQFF. DNA for the CDR3: TGTGCCAGCAGCTTAGGGACTAGCAATGAGCAGTTCTTC.

This clonotype occurred many times. V and J are TRBV20-1 and TRBJ2-7, with 9 bases aligning to TRBD1. Per germline, CDR1 DFQATT and CDR2 SNEGSKA (reference sequence). Trimming removed 2 bases from V and 7 bases from J; junction bases left unmatched: 6. This CDR3 has 13 amino acids. Here the CDR3 reads CSARLGGQGEQYF. The CDR3 DNA follows: TGCAGTGCTAGATTAGGGGGACAGGGAGAGCAGTACTTC.

The chain employs TRBV5-1 and TRBJ1-1, with a tentative D call TRBD1 (6 bases). This CDR3 comprises 14 residues. Germline lookup yields CDR1 SGHRS and CDR2 YFSETQ. The ends were cut back, 5 bases at V and 0 bases at J, with 11 bases in the middle. The DNA for the CDR3 is TGCGCCAGCAGATCAGGGGTCATGAACACTGAAGCTTTCTTT. It specifies CASRSGVMNTEAFF.

This clonotype was counted only a few times. The chain couples TRBV11-2 to TRBJ2-7; 11 bases agree with TRBD2. Germline-derived CDR1 and CDR2 are SGHAT and FQNNGV. This CDR3 is 14 amino acids long. The trim removed 5 bases at V and 4 bases at J, leaving 4 bases unmatched. CDR3 loop: CASSLGLAVYEQYF. The CDR3, as DNA: TGTGCCAGCAGCCTGGGACTAGCGGTTTACGAGCAGTACTTC.

This chain uses TRBV20-1 with TRBJ2-3; tentatively, D is TRBD1 (5 bases). Looked up from germline, CDR1 is DFQATT and CDR2 is SNEGSKA (reference sequence). The V and J ends lost 0 bases and 2 bases respectively, with 15 bases between them. The CDR3 is 16 residues long. This CDR3 is CSARDPTGGYTDTQYF. CDR3 coding DNA: TGCAGTGCTAGAGACCCCACAGGCGGTTACACAGATACGCAGTATTTT.

This clonotype was recorded at least ten times. The chain couples TRBV19 to TRBJ1-1; 9 bases line up with TRBD1. The germline V gene has CDR1 LNHDA and CDR2 SQIVND (reference sequence). This CDR3 region has 17 residues. With 6 bases clipped from V and 4 bases from J, the junction kept 15 bases outside the gene matches. CDR3 in DNA: TGTGCCAGTAGACCGGGACAGGGAGGCCCGGGCGGCACTGAAGCTTTCTTT. This gives the protein CASRPGQGGPGGTEAFF. Combining the CDR3 with reference TRBV19 and TRBJ1-1 gives the whole variable domain DGGITQSPKYLFRKEGQNVTLSCEQNLNHDAMYWYRQDPGQGLRLIYYSQIVNDFQKGDIAEGYSVSREKKESFPLTVTSAQKNPTAFYLCASRPGQGGPGGTEAFFGQGTRLTVV.

CDR3 residues: CASSFSWGGSQETQYF. The CDR3 coding sequence is TGTGCCAGCAGTTTTTCCTGGGGAGGTAGCCAAGAGACCCAGTACTTC. The chain employs TRBV12-3 or TRBV12-4 and TRBJ2-5; a possible D gene is TRBD2 (6 bases). The CDR3 extends over 16 amino acids. V was pared by 3 bases and J by 1 base, with 15 bases between.

This clonotype was recorded at least ten times. The CDR3 DNA reads TGTGCCACCAGTGATACAGGGCACTACAATGAGCAGTTCTTC. Amino acid sequence: CATSDTGHYNEQFF. The chain has TRBV24-1 and TRBJ2-1; D is perhaps TRBD1 (6 bases). Germline-derived CDR1 and CDR2 are KGHDR and SFDVKD. The V end was cut by 3 bases, the J end by 3 bases, with 8 bases between. CDR3 size: 14 residues.

This clonotype was seen more than once but under ten times. This sequence joins TRBV11-3 and TRBJ2-1, with D unclear. Germline V lookup: CDR1 SGHNT, CDR2 YENEEA. The CDR3 consists of 17 residues. With 3 bases removed from V and 0 bases from J, the gap between germline ends came to 15 bases. CDR3 loop: CASSFSPAVGSYNEQFF. In DNA, the CDR3 is TGTGCCAGCAGCTTCTCCCCTGCGGTGGGCTCCTACAATGAGCAGTTCTTC.

J is TRBJ1-6 and V is TRBV7-9; 8 nucleotides match TRBD1. V trimming: 1 base; J trimming: 7 bases; junction bases outside the gene matches: 3. The CDR3 length is 15 residues. Germline loops: CDR1 SEHNR, CDR2 FQNEAQ (reference sequence). The CDR3 here is CASSLDDRGNSPLHF. Written as DNA, the CDR3 is TGTGCCAGCAGCTTAGACGACAGGGGCAATTCACCCCTCCACTTT. The complete variable domain, with remaining parts taken from reference TRBV7-9 and TRBJ1-6, reads DTGVSQNPRHKITKRGQNVTFRCDPISEHNRLYWYRQTLGQGPEFLTYFQNEAQLEKSRLLSDRFSAERPKGSFSTLEIQRTEQGDSAMYLCASSLDDRGNSPLHFGNGTRLTVT.

This chain connects TRBV7-3 to TRBJ2-5; D not certain. Trimming pared 3 bases from V and 2 bases from J, leaving 7 bases between. The CDR3 is 13 amino acids. Germline CDR1 SGHTA, CDR2 FQGTGA. The CDR3 DNA reads as TGTGCCAGCAGCTTCACCTCACAAGAGACCCAGTACTTC. Protein sequence: CASSFTSQETQYF.

This clonotype was seen many times. The rearrangement uses TRBV7-2 and TRBJ2-7; perhaps TRBD1 as D (5 bases). The CDR3 runs to 14 residues. Trimming pared 0 bases from V and 2 bases from J, leaving 8 bases between. Looked up from germline, CDR1 is SGHTA and CDR2 is FQGNSA. CDR3 nucleotides: TGTGCCAGCAGCTTAGCCACAGGTCCCTACGAGCAGTACGTC. It specifies CASSLATGPYEQYV.

This clonotype appeared many times. The genes are TRBV7-9 and TRBJ1-1; D is uncertain. Deletions cut 7 bases from V and 6 bases from J, with 9 bases between. The CDR3 is 11 residues long. Germline V gives CDR1 SEHNR, CDR2 FQNEAQ (reference sequence). CDR3 sequence (DNA): TGTGCCAGCACCCAATACGCTGAAGCTTTCTTT. It is translated as CASTQYAEAFF.

This clonotype was counted between two and nine times. The chain joins TRBV14 to TRBJ2-1; D is undetermined. Per germline, CDR1 SGHDN and CDR2 FVKESK. The CDR3 runs to 13 residues. V lost 1 base and J 10 bases, leaving 11 bases between the germline ends. CDR3 nucleotide sequence: TGTGCCAGCAGCCAAGGTCCCGCCGGGGAGCAGTTCTTC. Residues: CASSQGPAGEQFF.

With respect to this clonotype: This may arise from a read error, as a much more abundant clone is one base away. The chain links TRBV7-6 to TRBJ1-1, with D possibly being TRBD1 (5 bases). The CDR3 has 13 amino acids. Germline V gives CDR1 SGHVS, CDR2 FNYEAQ. The V and J ends lost 6 bases and 8 bases respectively, with 16 bases between them. The CDR3 DNA reads TGTGCCAGCAGTTCTTGGGGGATCAAAGAAGCTTTCTTT. The encoded protein is CASSSWGIKEAFF. Looking up the rest from reference TRBV7-6 and TRBJ1-1 gives the full variable domain: GAGVSQSPRYKVTKRGQDVALRCDPISGHVSLYWYRQALGQGPEFLTYFNYEAQQDKSGLPNDRFSAERPEGSISTLTIQRTEQRDSAMYRCASSSWGIKEAFFGQGTRLTVV.